This T cell receptor beta chain was captured by sequencing in a study of T-cell memory formation after mild COVID-19. Notes on the study in general: Clones that shrank (day 15 to 85) were balanced CD4/CD8, whereas later expanders leaned CD4+. CM and EM subsets held most contracting CD4+ clones; EMRA held CD8+ ones. Some responding clones appeared in pre-infection memory, suggesting cross-reactive memory joined.

A single record per CDR3 protein comes from TCRdb applying MiXCR to the 5' RACE reads. Of about 560,000 distinct CDR3 sequences detected, roughly 18% appear once; the ten largest clones hold 12%. V was trimmed by 0 bases and J by 4 bases, leaving 11 bases between them. This CDR3 spans 14 amino acids. CDR1 and CDR2 from the germline V gene are SGHKS and YYEKEE (reference sequence). Worth noting for this clonotype: Its matching antigen is unknown.

This chain joins TRBV5-5 and TRBJ2-7; no definite D call. Sequenced material: PBMCs or a T cell subset sorted from them (not recorded which). The sequence was obtained from an adult woman who had mild COVID-19 (a few samples of this study predate the infection). Cell type and time point are not known. DNA of the CDR3: TGTGCCAGCAGCTTGGGACGGGCGTCGTACGAGCAGTACTTC. Translated, it gives CASSLGRASYEQYF.